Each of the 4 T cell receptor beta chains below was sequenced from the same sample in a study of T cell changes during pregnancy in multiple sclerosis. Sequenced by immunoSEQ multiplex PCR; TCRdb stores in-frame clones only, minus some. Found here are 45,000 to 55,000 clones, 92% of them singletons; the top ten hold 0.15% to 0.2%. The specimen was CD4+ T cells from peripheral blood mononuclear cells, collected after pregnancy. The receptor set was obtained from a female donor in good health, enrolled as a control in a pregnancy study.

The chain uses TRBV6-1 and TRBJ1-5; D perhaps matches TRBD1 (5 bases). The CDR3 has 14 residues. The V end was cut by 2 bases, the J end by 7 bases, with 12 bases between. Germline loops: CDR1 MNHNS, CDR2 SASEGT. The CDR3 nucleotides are TGTGCCAGCAGTGAAACTGGGGGAGGGCAGCCCCAGCATTTT. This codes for CASSETGGGQPQHF.

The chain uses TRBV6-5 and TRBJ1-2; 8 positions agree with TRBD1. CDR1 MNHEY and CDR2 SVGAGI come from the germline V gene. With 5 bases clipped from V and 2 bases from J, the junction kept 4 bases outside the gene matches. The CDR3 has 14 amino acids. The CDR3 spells CASSTRTGNYGYTF. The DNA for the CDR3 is TGTGCCAGCAGTACGAGGACAGGGAACTATGGCTACACCTTC.

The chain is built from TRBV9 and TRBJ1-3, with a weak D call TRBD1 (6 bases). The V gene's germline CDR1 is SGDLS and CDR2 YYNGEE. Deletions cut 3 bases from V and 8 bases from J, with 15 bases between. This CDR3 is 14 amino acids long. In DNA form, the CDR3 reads TGTGCCAGCAGCGGCGGACAGACCGGTGACACCATATATTTT. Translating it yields CASSGGQTGDTIYF.

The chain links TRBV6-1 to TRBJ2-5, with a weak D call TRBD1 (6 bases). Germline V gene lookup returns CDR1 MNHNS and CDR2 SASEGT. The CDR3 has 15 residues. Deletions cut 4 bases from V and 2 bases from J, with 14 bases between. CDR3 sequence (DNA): TGTGCCAGCAGTGTTTCCCTCGGGACACAAGAGACCCAGTACTTC. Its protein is CASSVSLGTQETQYF.